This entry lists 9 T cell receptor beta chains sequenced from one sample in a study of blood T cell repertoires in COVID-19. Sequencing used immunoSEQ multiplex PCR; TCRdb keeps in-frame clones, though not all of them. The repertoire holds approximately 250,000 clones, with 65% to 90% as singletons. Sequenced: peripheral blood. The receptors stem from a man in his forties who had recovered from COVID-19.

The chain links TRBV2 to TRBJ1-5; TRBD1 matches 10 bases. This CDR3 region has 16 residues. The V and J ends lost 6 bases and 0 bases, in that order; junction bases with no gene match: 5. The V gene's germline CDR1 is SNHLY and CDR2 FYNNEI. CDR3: CASRPDRGFSNQPQHF. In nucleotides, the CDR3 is TGTGCCAGCAGGCCGGACAGGGGGTTTAGCAATCAGCCCCAGCATTTT.

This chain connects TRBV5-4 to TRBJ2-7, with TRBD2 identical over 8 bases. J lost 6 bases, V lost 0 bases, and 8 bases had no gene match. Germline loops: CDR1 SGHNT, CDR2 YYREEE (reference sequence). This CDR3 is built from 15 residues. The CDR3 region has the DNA TGTGCCAGCAGCTTGGCCGGGACTAGATCTCGCGAGCAGTACTTC. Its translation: CASSLAGTRSREQYF.

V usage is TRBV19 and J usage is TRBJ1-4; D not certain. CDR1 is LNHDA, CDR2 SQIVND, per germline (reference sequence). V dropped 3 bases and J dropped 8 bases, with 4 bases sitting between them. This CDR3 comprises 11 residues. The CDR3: CASSIGEKLFF. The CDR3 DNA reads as TGTGCCAGTAGTATCGGGGAAAAACTGTTTTTT.

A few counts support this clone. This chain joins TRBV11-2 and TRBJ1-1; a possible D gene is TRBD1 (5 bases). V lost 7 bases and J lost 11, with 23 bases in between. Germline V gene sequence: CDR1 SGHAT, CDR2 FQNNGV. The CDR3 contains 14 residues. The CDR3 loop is CASTPFFWDSEAFF. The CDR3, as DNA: TGTGCCAGCACCCCTTTTTTTTGGGACTCCGAGGCTTTCTTT.

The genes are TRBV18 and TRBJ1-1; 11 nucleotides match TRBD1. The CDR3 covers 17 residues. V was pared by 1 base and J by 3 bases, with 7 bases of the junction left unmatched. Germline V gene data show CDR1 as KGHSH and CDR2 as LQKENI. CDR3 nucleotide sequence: TGTGCCAGCTCACCACGGACAGGGGGCTTGGCGGACACTGAAGCTTTCTTT. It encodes CASSPRTGGLADTEAFF.

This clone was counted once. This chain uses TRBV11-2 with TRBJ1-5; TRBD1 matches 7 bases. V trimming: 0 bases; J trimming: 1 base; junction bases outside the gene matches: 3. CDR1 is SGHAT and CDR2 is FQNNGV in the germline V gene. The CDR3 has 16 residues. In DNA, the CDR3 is TGTGCCAGCAGCTTAGAGACAGGGTCGAGCAATCAGCCCCAGCATTTT. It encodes CASSLETGSSNQPQHF. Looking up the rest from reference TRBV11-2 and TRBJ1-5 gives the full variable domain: EAGVAQSPRYKIIEKRQSVAFWCNPISGHATLYWYQQILGQGPKLLIQFQNNGVVDDSQLPKDRFSAERLKGVDSTLKIQPAKLEDSAVYLCASSLETGSSNQPQHFGDGTRLSIL.

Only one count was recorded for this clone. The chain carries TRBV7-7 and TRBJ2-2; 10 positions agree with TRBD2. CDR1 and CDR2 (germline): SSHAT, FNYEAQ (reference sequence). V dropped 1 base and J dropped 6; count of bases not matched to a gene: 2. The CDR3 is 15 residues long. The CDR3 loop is CASSLEGLASGELFF. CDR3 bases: TGTGCCAGCAGCTTAGAGGGACTAGCGTCCGGGGAGCTGTTTTTT.

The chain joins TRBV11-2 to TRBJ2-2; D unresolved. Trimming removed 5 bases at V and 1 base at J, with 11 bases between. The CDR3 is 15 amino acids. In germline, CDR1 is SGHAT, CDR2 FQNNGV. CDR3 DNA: TGTGCCAGCAGCGCCGTGGTACAGAACACCGGGGAGCTGTTTTTT. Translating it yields CASSAVVQNTGELFF.

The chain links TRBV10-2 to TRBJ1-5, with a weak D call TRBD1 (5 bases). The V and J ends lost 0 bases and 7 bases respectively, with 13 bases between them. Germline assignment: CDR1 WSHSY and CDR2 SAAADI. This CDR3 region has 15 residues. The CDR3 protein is CASSESVGGRQPQHF. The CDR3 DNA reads TGCGCCAGCAGTGAGTCGGTCGGGGGACGGCAGCCCCAGCATTTT.